The 5 T cell receptor beta chains given below trace back to one sample, sequenced in a study of cytomegalovirus exposure and HLA in healthy donors. Researchers ran the PCR with 60 Vbeta and 13 Jbeta primers. Data came from immunoSEQ multiplex PCR; TCRdb stores just in-frame clones and leaves some out. The clone table shows over 40,000 clones, with the ten largest holding more than 5.5%. Sequenced: PBMCs. Every receptor here comes from a man aged 25 to 40 in good health and CMV-seronegative.

J is TRBJ2-2 and V is TRBV2, with TRBD2 matching over 11 bases. Germline V gene data show CDR1 as SNHLY and CDR2 as FYNNEI. V shed 6 bases, J shed 2 bases, and the junction held 8 bases outside the gene matches. The CDR3 length is 17 residues. The CDR3 reads CASRIGLAGPNTGELFF. DNA of the CDR3: TGTGCCAGCAGAATCGGACTAGCGGGTCCCAACACCGGGGAGCTGTTTTTT.

To note about this clone: The junction does not match germline at one end; this may be a read error. Written as DNA, the CDR3 is TGCGCCAGCAACTTGAACCTAGACAATGAGCAGTTCTTC. Protein product: CASNLNLDNEQFF. V is TRBV5-1 and J is TRBJ2-1, with D unclear. Germline loops: CDR1 SGHRS, CDR2 YFSETQ. The CDR3 consists of 13 residues.

The chain combines TRBV6-1 with TRBJ1-4, with D possibly being TRBD1 (6 bases). Trimming took 3 bases from V and 1 from J, leaving 6 bases between them. This CDR3 comprises 14 residues. CDR1 and CDR2 (germline): MNHNS, SASEGT. The CDR3 reads CASSEGQTNEKLFF. In nucleotides, the CDR3 is TGTGCCAGCAGTGAGGGACAAACTAATGAAAAACTGTTTTTT.

The chain carries TRBV19 and TRBJ1-2; a possible D gene is TRBD1 (5 bases). Germline-derived CDR1 and CDR2 are LNHDA and SQIVND (reference sequence). The ends were cut back, 6 bases at V and 4 bases at J, with 18 bases in the middle. CDR3 length equals 15 residues. The CDR3: CASSLRDSPGYGYTF. The CDR3 bases are TGTGCCAGTAGCCTTCGGGACTCCCCCGGCTATGGCTACACCTTC.

V usage is TRBV4-1 and J usage is TRBJ2-7, with TRBD1 as a possible D gene (6 bases). Per the germline V gene, CDR1 is MGHRA and CDR2 is YSYEKL. V shed 3 bases and J shed 5 bases, with 11 bases lying between them. There are 13 residues in the CDR3. CDR3 nucleotide sequence: TGCGCCAGCAGCCACCCCAGGGGCCACGAGCAGTACTTC. Amino acids: CASSHPRGHEQYF.